This T cell receptor beta chain emerged from a study of T-cell reconstitution after alpha-beta-depleted transplantation in children. CDR3 length equals 16 residues. Trimming took 6 bases from V and 1 from J, leaving 18 bases between them. As it was prepared, the TCRbeta library received unique molecular identifiers. From the PCR reads, TCRdb called clonotypes with MiXCR, one entry per CDR3 protein. The repertoire holds 95,000 to 150,000 distinct CDR3 sequences, under 30% seen once, with about 10% in the top ten. Study conclusions and caveats: A year had passed since transplant, and T-cell counts and diversity by then came mostly from newly produced T cells.

Worth noting for this clonotype: Its antigen is still unknown.

The chain employs TRBV12-3 or TRBV12-4 and TRBJ1-2; tentative D call: TRBD1 (6 bases). The clonotype comes from a male patient aged 2-15 years who had a stem cell transplant for chronic granulomatous disease, so the T cells may come from the graft donor. Specimen: PBMCs, mostly from graft donor cells, collected 180 days after TCRalphabeta/CD19-depleted stem cell transplant. CDR3 nucleotides: TGTGCCAGCAGCCCACAGGGTGCGGGGTTTAACTATGGCTACACCTTC. The encoded protein is CASSPQGAGFNYGYTF.